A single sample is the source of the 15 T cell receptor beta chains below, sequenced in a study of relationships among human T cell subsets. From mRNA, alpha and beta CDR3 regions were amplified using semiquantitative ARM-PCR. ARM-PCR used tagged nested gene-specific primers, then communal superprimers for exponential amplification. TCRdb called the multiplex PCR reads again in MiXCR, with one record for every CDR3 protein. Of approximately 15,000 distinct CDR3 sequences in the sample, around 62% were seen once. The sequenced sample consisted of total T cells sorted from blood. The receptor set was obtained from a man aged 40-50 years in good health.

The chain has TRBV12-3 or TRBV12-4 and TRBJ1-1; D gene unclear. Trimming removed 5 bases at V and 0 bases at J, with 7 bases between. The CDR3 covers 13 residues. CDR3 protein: CASSPDLNTEAFF. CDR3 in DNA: TGTGCCAGCAGTCCGGACCTGAACACTGAAGCTTTCTTT.

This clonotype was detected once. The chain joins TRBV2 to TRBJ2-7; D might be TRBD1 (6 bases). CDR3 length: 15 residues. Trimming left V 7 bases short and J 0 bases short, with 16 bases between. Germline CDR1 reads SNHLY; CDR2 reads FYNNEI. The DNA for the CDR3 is TGTGCCAGCACCCCTACAGGGTACCTCTCCTACGAGCAGTACTTC. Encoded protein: CASTPTGYLSYEQYF.

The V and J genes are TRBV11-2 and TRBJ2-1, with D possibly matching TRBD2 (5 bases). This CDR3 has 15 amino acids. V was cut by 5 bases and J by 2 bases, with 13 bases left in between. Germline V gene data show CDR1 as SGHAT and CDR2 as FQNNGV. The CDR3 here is CASSREGGTYNEQFF. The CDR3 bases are TGTGCCAGCAGCCGGGAAGGCGGCACCTACAATGAGCAGTTCTTC.

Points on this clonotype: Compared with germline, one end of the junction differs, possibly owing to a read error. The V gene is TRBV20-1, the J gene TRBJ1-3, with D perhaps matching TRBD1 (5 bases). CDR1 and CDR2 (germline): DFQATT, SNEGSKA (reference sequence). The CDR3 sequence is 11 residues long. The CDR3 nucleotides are TGCAGTGCTAGAGACGGGACGCGGCGCGCTTTT. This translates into CSARDGTRRAF.

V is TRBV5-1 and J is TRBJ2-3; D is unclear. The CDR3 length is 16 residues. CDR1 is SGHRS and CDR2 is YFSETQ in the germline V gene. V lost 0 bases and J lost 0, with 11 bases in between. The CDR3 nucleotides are TGCGCCAGCAGCTTGGAGGCTCCACGGAGCACAGATACGCAGTATTTT. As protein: CASSLEAPRSTDTQYF.

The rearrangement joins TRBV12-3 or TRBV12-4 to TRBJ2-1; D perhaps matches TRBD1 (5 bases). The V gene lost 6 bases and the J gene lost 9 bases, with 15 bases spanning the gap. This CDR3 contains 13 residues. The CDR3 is CASRPDSALEQFF. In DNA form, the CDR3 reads TGTGCCAGCAGACCCGACAGTGCCCTTGAGCAGTTCTTC.

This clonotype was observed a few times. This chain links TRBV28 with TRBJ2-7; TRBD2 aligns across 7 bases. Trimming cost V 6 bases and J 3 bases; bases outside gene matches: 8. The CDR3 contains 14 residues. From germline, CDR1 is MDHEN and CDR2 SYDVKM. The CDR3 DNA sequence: TGTGCCAGCAGCCGGGACTACTCTGGCTACGAGCAGTACTTC. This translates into CASSRDYSGYEQYF.

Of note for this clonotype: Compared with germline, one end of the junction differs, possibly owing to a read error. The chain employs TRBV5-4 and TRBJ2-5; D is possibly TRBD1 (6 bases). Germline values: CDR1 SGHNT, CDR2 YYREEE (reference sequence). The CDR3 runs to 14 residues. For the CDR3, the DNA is TGCGCCAGCAGCTTGGATTCCCTAGGGGGGACCCAGTACTTC. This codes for CASSLDSLGGTQYF.

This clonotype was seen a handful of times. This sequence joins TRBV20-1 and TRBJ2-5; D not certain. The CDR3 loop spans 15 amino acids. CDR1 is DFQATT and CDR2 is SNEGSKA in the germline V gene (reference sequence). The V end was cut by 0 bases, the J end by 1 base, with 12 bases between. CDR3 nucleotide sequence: TGCAGTGCTAGAGATGCGATCCGGGCCCAAGAGACCCAGTACTTC. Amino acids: CSARDAIRAQETQYF.

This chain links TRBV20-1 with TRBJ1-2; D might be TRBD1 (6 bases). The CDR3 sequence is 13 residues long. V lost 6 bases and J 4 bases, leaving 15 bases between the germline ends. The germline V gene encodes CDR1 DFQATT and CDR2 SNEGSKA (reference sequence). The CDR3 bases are TGCAGTGCCGCCCCCGGGACACTCTATGGCTACACCTTC. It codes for CSAAPGTLYGYTF.

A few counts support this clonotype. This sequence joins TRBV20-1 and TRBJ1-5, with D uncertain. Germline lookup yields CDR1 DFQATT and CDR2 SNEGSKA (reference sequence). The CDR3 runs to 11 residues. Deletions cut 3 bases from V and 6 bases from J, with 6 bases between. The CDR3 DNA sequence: TGCAGTGCTAGGCACGGTCAGCCCCAGCATTTT. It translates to CSARHGQPQHF.

Written as DNA, the CDR3 is TGTGCCAGCAGCTTAGTCCCGGAAGGGATCTCTGAAGCTTTCTTT. Its protein is CASSLVPEGISEAFF. The chain carries TRBV11-2 and TRBJ1-1; D unclear. The V end was cut by 1 base, the J end by 6 bases, with 15 bases between. The CDR3 is 15 amino acids. The germline CDR1 and CDR2 sequences are SGHAT and FQNNGV.

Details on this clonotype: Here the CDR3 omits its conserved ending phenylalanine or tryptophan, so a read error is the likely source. The CDR3 sequence is CASSLGGLSTDTQYL. The CDR3 coding sequence is TGTGCCAGCAGTTTAGGGGGACTGAGCACAGATACGCAGTATCTT. This chain joins TRBV28 and TRBJ2-3; D possibly corresponds to TRBD2 (6 bases). Germline V gives CDR1 MDHEN, CDR2 SYDVKM. V shed 2 bases and J shed 0 bases, with 9 bases lying between them. This CDR3 has 15 residues.

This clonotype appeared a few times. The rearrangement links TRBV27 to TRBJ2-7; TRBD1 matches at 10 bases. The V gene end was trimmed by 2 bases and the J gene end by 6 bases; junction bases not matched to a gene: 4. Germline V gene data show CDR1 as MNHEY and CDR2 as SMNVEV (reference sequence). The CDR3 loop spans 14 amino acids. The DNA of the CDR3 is TGTGCCAGCAGTTTAGACAGGGGGCAGGGCGAGCAGTACTTC. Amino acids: CASSLDRGQGEQYF.

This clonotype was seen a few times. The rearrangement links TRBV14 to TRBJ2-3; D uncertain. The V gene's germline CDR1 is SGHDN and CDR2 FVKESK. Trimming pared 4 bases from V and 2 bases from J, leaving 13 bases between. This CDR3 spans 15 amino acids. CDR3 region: CASSRHDIPTDTQYF. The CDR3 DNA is TGTGCCAGCAGCCGGCACGATATTCCCACAGATACGCAGTATTTT.